The 32 T cell receptor beta chains below were found in one sample sequenced in a study of blood T cell repertoires in COVID-19. Data came from immunoSEQ multiplex PCR; TCRdb stores just in-frame clones and leaves some out. In the table there are about 270,000 clones, 83% of which are singletons. Material: peripheral blood. The source is a woman in her fifties or sixties who had recovered from COVID-19.

This clone was picked up a small number of times. The chain combines TRBV7-8 with TRBJ2-5; TRBD2 matches 7 bases. CDR3 length: 17 residues. The junction had 17 bases not matched to a gene; V was cut back by 5 bases and J by 5 bases. Germline-derived CDR1 and CDR2 are SGHVS and FQNEAQ. CDR3 sequence (DNA): TGTGCCAGCAGCCCATCACCAGCGGGAAACACCCAGGAGACCCAGTACTTC. Translating it yields CASSPSPAGNTQETQYF. Together with reference TRBV7-8 and TRBJ2-5, the CDR3 gives the full variable domain: GAGVSQSPRYKVAKRGQDVALRCDPISGHVSLFWYQQALGQGPEFLTYFQNEAQLDKSGLPSDRFFAERPEGSVSTLKIQRTQQEDSAVYLCASSPSPAGNTQETQYFGPGTRLLVL.

This clone showed up just once. The J gene is TRBJ1-5, the V gene TRBV7-6; 8 bases line up with TRBD1. J gave up 7 bases and V 1 base, and 6 bases lay outside the gene matches. Germline V lookup: CDR1 SGHVS, CDR2 FNYEAQ. The CDR3 totals 15 residues. CDR3 DNA sequence: TGTGCCAGCAGCTTAGGGGACAGGCATAGACAGCCCCAGCATTTT. Its protein is CASSLGDRHRQPQHF.

This rearrangement joins TRBV5-1 to TRBJ2-7, with D perhaps matching TRBD1 (6 bases). Trimming pared 0 bases from V and 0 bases from J, leaving 10 bases between. Germline CDR1 is SGHRS and CDR2 is YFSETQ. The CDR3 spans 15 residues. The DNA for the CDR3 is TGCGCCAGCAGCTTGGGGGACACGGTCTCCTACGAGCAGTACTTC. This codes for CASSLGDTVSYEQYF.

The chain carries TRBV6-1 and TRBJ2-1, with 13 bases lining up with TRBD2. The CDR3 length is 18 residues. Germline trimming cut 1 base from V and 12 bases from J; bases unmatched to any gene: 15. CDR1 MNHNS and CDR2 SASEGT come from the germline V gene. The CDR3 is CASSEGWGRTSGGLPQFF. CDR3 DNA sequence: TGTGCCAGCAGTGAAGGTTGGGGCCGGACTAGCGGGGGCTTACCGCAGTTCTTC.

The chain links TRBV5-1 to TRBJ2-1, with D perhaps matching TRBD2 (5 bases). Trimming took off 5 bases at V and 8 bases at J, with 14 bases between the two ends. The germline gives CDR1 SGHRS, CDR2 YFSETQ. This CDR3 has 13 residues. The CDR3, as DNA: TGCGCCAGCAGGACGGGAATCACCGATGAGCAGTTCTTC. Its translation is CASRTGITDEQFF.

The rearrangement links TRBV28 to TRBJ1-2; possibly TRBD1 for D (6 bases). The germline gives CDR1 MDHEN, CDR2 SYDVKM. V lost 3 bases and J lost 0, with 14 bases in between. There are 16 residues in the CDR3. CDR3 bases: TGTGCCAGCAGTTTTAATCTTAGGGGGTCTAACTATGGCTACACCTTC. Its translation is CASSFNLRGSNYGYTF.

This clone was detected a few times. The V gene is TRBV11-1, the J gene TRBJ2-1; D possibly corresponds to TRBD2 (6 bases). Per the germline V gene, CDR1 is SGHAT and CDR2 is FQDESV (reference sequence). V shed 1 base and J shed 2 bases, with 9 bases lying between them. The CDR3 covers 15 residues. Here the CDR3 DNA reads TGTGCCAGCAGCTTAGACGCGGGACCCTACAATGAGCAGTTCTTC. This translates into CASSLDAGPYNEQFF.

V and J are TRBV5-1 and TRBJ2-5; TRBD1 might be the D (8 bases). The length of the CDR3 is 14 residues. The germline V and J ends were trimmed by 3 bases and 4 bases, with 13 bases remaining between them. Looked up from germline, CDR1 is SGHRS and CDR2 is YFSETQ. CDR3 bases: TGCGCCAGCAGCTCCACAGGGGGGGGAGAGACCCAGTACTTC. Residues: CASSSTGGGETQYF.

This clone was observed a handful of times. The CDR3 DNA reads as TGTGCCAGCAGCCTACGGACAGGTTATGGCTACACCTTC. This translates into CASSLRTGYGYTF. J is TRBJ1-2 and V is TRBV9, with TRBD1 matching over 7 bases. The CDR3 is made up of 13 amino acids. Per the germline V gene, CDR1 is SGDLS and CDR2 is YYNGEE. V dropped 4 bases and J dropped 5; count of bases not matched to a gene: 5.

CDR3 sequence (DNA): TGTGCCAGCAGCCAAGTTCGTATAGCGGGGGGCTTCGGTGAGCAGTTCTTC. It is translated as CASSQVRIAGGFGEQFF. The V gene is TRBV14, the J gene TRBJ2-1; 10 nucleotides line up with TRBD2. Losses at the gene ends were 1 base for V and 9 bases for J; bases not matched to a gene: 12. Looked up from germline, CDR1 is SGHDN and CDR2 is FVKESK. This CDR3 has 17 residues.

The V gene is TRBV6-5, the J gene TRBJ1-2; D unclear. Trimming took off 5 bases at V and 1 base at J, with 8 bases between the two ends. Per the germline V gene, CDR1 is MNHEY and CDR2 is SVGAGI. The CDR3 loop spans 13 amino acids. CDR3 DNA: TGTGCCAGCAGTCTCTCAGTTAACTATGGCTACACCTTC. The encoded protein is CASSLSVNYGYTF.

The chain uses TRBV12-3 or TRBV12-4 and TRBJ1-2, with TRBD1 as a possible D gene (5 bases). The ends were cut back, 2 bases at V and 8 bases at J, with 9 bases in the middle. CDR3 size: 12 residues. This CDR3 is CASSLMGRGYTF. The CDR3 DNA follows: TGTGCCAGCAGTTTAATGGGGCGGGGCTACACCTTC.

The chain has TRBV5-1 and TRBJ1-4; 8 nucleotides line up with TRBD1. Germline-derived CDR1 and CDR2 are SGHRS and YFSETQ. The CDR3 covers 14 residues. The V and J ends lost 0 bases and 7 bases, in that order; junction bases with no gene match: 2. The CDR3 here is CASSLGQGFEKLFF. In nucleotides, the CDR3 is TGCGCCAGCAGCTTGGGACAGGGGTTTGAAAAACTGTTTTTT.

V and J are TRBV2 and TRBJ2-1; 15 positions match TRBD2. CDR1 is SNHLY, CDR2 FYNNEI, per germline. CDR3 length: 14 residues. The CDR3 coding sequence is TGTGAAGAGGTTGGGACTAGCGGGAGGAATGAGCAGTTCTTC. It encodes CEEVGTSGRNEQFF.

With respect to this clone: The same CDR3 is also encoded by other DNA sequences in this sample. The chain combines TRBV18 with TRBJ1-2; TRBD1 matches at 12 bases. V lost 3 bases, J lost 2 bases, and 1 base stayed unmatched. This CDR3 is built from 15 residues. The germline V gene encodes CDR1 KGHSH and CDR2 LQKENI. The CDR3 region has the DNA TGTGCCAGCTCACCCGGGACAGGGGGCAACTATGGCTACACCTTC. Protein: CASSPGTGGNYGYTF.

The V call is TRBV6-5, the J call TRBJ2-5; 7 nucleotides align to TRBD1. CDR1 and CDR2 (germline): MNHEY, SVGAGI. There are 15 residues in the CDR3. J lost 4 bases, V lost 7 bases, and 12 bases had no gene match. The CDR3, as DNA: TGTGCCAGCACATTTAGGACAGGCTCAAGAGAGACCCAGTACTTC. Translated: CASTFRTGSRETQYF.

The V and J genes are TRBV6-2 or TRBV6-3 and TRBJ2-7; D unclear. The CDR3 totals 13 residues. Germline V CDR1 and CDR2: MNHEY, SVGEGT. Trimming took off 4 bases at V and 6 bases at J, with 13 bases between the two ends. This chain's CDR3 is CASSWLARREQYF. The CDR3 DNA reads as TGTGCCAGCAGTTGGTTAGCAAGGCGCGAGCAGTACTTC.

DNA of the CDR3: TGTGCCAGCAAAGCAGGGGGTCAGCCCCAGCATTTT. It encodes CASKAGGQPQHF. The chain links TRBV12-3 or TRBV12-4 to TRBJ1-5; 7 bases fit TRBD1. V shed 7 bases, J shed 6 bases, and the junction held 3 bases outside the gene matches. The CDR3 extends over 12 amino acids.

This chain links TRBV7-2 with TRBJ1-6, with 7 positions matching TRBD1. This CDR3 is built from 17 residues. Germline V gives CDR1 SGHTA, CDR2 FQGNSA. Trimming at V came to 3 bases and at J to 0 bases, leaving 5 bases not matched to a gene. CDR3 coding DNA: TGTGCCAGCAGCTTCCAGGGACAGAGCTCCTATAATTCACCCCTCCACTTT. Its protein is CASSFQGQSSYNSPLHF.

The chain uses TRBV29-1 and TRBJ1-5; maybe TRBD1 (5 bases). The germline V gene encodes CDR1 SQVTM and CDR2 ANQGSEA. The CDR3 sequence is 13 residues long. Trimming took 5 bases from V and 4 from J, leaving 12 bases between them. The CDR3, as DNA: TGCAGCGTTATGGGCTCAGGGAATCAGCCCCAGCATTTT. Its translation is CSVMGSGNQPQHF.

The chain links TRBV21-1 to TRBJ2-7; no check of the table's D call, TRBD1, against the DNA was made. TRBV21-1 is reported as a pseudogene. The CDR3 has 15 amino acids. Here the CDR3 DNA reads TGTGCCAGCTCCGGGGGACAGGGGTTGCCCTACGAGCAGTACTTC. Its translation is CASSGGQGLPYEQYF.

The gene calls are TRBV9 and TRBJ2-6; possibly TRBD2 for D (5 bases). The ends were cut back, 3 bases at V and 0 bases at J, with 22 bases in the middle. The germline V gene has CDR1 SGDLS and CDR2 YYNGEE. The CDR3 has 20 residues. The CDR3 DNA reads TGTGCCAGCAGCGGCCGGGGATCGTTAATTTGGGGCTCTGGGGCCAACGTCCTGACTTTC. The encoded protein is CASSGRGSLIWGSGANVLTF.

V is TRBV6-5 and J is TRBJ2-5; 8 bases align to TRBD2. The CDR3 extends over 15 amino acids. CDR1 and CDR2 (germline): MNHEY, SVGAGI. With 2 bases clipped from V and 5 bases from J, the junction kept 7 bases outside the gene matches. The CDR3 is CASSYGAGGSETQYF. As DNA, the CDR3 is TGTGCCAGCAGTTACGGGGCGGGGGGATCCGAGACCCAGTACTTC.

Only a few counts were recorded for this clone. The V gene is TRBV28, the J gene TRBJ1-6, with 9 bases fitting TRBD1. CDR1 MDHEN and CDR2 SYDVKM come from the germline V gene. CDR3 length equals 15 residues. V trimming: 5 bases; J trimming: 10 bases; junction bases outside the gene matches: 9. Written as DNA, the CDR3 is TGTGCCAGCAGTCCCCGGGACAGGGATATCTCACCCCTCCACTTT. Translated: CASSPRDRDISPLHF.

The chain carries TRBV14 and TRBJ1-2; 8 nucleotides line up with TRBD1. CDR1 and CDR2 (germline): SGHDN, FVKESK. Trimming removed 4 bases from V and 5 bases from J; junction bases left unmatched: 6. The CDR3 consists of 14 residues. CDR3 loop: CASSRQGATYGYTF. The DNA of the CDR3 is TGTGCCAGCAGCCGGCAGGGGGCCACGTATGGCTACACCTTC.

The J gene is TRBJ2-3, the V gene TRBV29-1; D not resolved. Germline loops: CDR1 SQVTM, CDR2 ANQGSEA. V was trimmed by 4 bases and J by 0 bases, leaving 8 bases between them. The CDR3 is 13 amino acids. The CDR3 protein is CSVAYRSTDTQYF. In DNA form, the CDR3 reads TGCAGCGTTGCGTATAGAAGCACAGATACGCAGTATTTT.

In its sample, this clone was seen a few times. The CDR3 nucleotides are TGTGCCACCAGCAGAGCGGCAGGGAGGTTGAACACTGAAGCTTTCTTT. Encoded protein: CATSRAAGRLNTEAFF. The rearrangement links TRBV15 to TRBJ1-1; D is perhaps TRBD1 (5 bases). CDR1 is LNHNV and CDR2 is YYDKDF in the germline V gene (reference sequence). Trimming pared 1 base from V and 0 bases from J, leaving 12 bases between. The CDR3 has 16 residues. The full variable domain, with the rest looked up from reference TRBV15 and TRBJ1-1, is DAMVIQNPRYQVTQFGKPVTLSCSQTLNHNVMYWYQQKSSQAPKLLFHYYDKDFNNEADTPDNFQSRRPNTSFCFLDIRSPGLGDTAMYLCATSRAAGRLNTEAFFGQGTRLTVV.

The chain uses TRBV4-2 and TRBJ2-1; a possible D gene is TRBD1 (6 bases). V was shortened by 0 bases and J by 7 bases, with 13 bases between the two germline ends. Germline values: CDR1 LGHNA, CDR2 YNFKEQ. The CDR3 loop spans 15 amino acids. The CDR3 sequence: CASSQEPQGLNEQFF. Written as DNA, the CDR3 is TGTGCCAGCAGCCAAGAGCCCCAGGGGTTGAATGAGCAGTTCTTC.

This clone has a handful of counts. Other DNA sequences within the sample encode an identical CDR3. The chain combines TRBV7-9 with TRBJ1-5; 9 bases map to TRBD1. CDR1 and CDR2 (germline): SEHNR, FQNEAQ (reference sequence). The trim removed 5 bases at V and 4 bases at J, leaving 6 bases unmatched. The CDR3 runs 15 residues. CDR3 sequence: CASSRDRVGNQPQHF. As DNA, the CDR3 is TGTGCCAGCAGCCGGGACAGGGTGGGGAATCAGCCCCAGCATTTT.

The chain recombines TRBV9 with TRBJ2-2; D remains ambiguous. The CDR3 totals 13 residues. V shed 2 bases and J shed 4 bases, with 6 bases lying between them. Germline assignment: CDR1 SGDLS and CDR2 YYNGEE. The CDR3 protein is CASSVRVTGELFF. Written as DNA, the CDR3 is TGTGCCAGCAGCGTCCGGGTCACCGGGGAGCTGTTTTTT. Full variable domain (rest looked up from reference TRBV9 and TRBJ2-2): DSGVTQTPKHLITATGQRVTLRCSPRSGDLSVYWYQQSLDQGLQFLIQYYNGEERAKGNILERFSAQQFPDLHSELNLSSLELGDSALYFCASSVRVTGELFFGEGSRLTVL.

This clone came up many times. The rearrangement links TRBV7-9 to TRBJ1-3; 7 nucleotides agree with TRBD1. The CDR3 has 15 amino acids. The trim removed 0 bases at V and 8 bases at J, leaving 7 bases unmatched. Germline lookup yields CDR1 SEHNR and CDR2 FQNEAQ (reference sequence). CDR3 amino acids: CASSLATGSSDTIYF. The CDR3 DNA reads TGTGCCAGCAGCTTAGCGACAGGGTCGTCCGACACCATATATTTT.

This clone was seen only a few times. V gene TRBV4-2 combines with J gene TRBJ2-7; D gene ambiguous. The CDR3 consists of 16 residues. Per the germline V gene, CDR1 is LGHNA and CDR2 is YNFKEQ. Trimming removed 2 bases from V and 0 bases from J, with 14 bases in between. The CDR3 is CASSQRSDDSSYEQYF. CDR3 nucleotide sequence: TGTGCCAGCAGCCAAAGGAGCGACGACTCCTCCTACGAGCAGTACTTC.